These 8 T cell receptor beta chains came from one sample sequenced in a study of cytomegalovirus exposure and HLA in healthy donors. Primers: 60 Vbeta forward and 13 Jbeta reverse. The protocol was immunoSEQ multiplex PCR, while the TCRdb copy is restricted to in-frame clones and leaves out a portion. The table has more than 95,000 clones, 83% seen once. Sequenced input: PBMCs. These receptors were taken from a woman in her thirties or forties in good health and CMV-seropositive.

The chain links TRBV6-1 to TRBJ2-7; 9 bases line up with TRBD1. Germline V lookup: CDR1 MNHNS, CDR2 SASEGT. V shed 5 bases, J shed 1 base, and the junction held 6 bases outside the gene matches. The CDR3 has 15 residues. DNA for the CDR3: TGTGCCAGCAGTACGGAGGGGACAGGGTCCTACGAGCAGTACTTC. It yields the protein CASSTEGTGSYEQYF.

The genes are TRBV30 and TRBJ1-4, with 7 bases lining up with TRBD1. The germline gives CDR1 GTSNPN, CDR2 SVGIG (reference sequence). The CDR3 spans 15 residues. V lost 3 bases and J lost 0; bases outside the gene matches: 4. The CDR3 DNA reads TGTGCCTGGAGGCCTACAGGGGCAACTAATGAAAAACTGTTTTTT. Residues: CAWRPTGATNEKLFF.

This clone occurred once. This chain uses TRBV28 with TRBJ2-6; 8 positions match TRBD1. The CDR3 consists of 17 residues. CDR1 is MDHEN and CDR2 is SYDVKM in the germline V gene. J lost 2 bases, V lost 5 bases, and 8 bases had no gene match. DNA of the CDR3: TGTGCCAGCAGTACCAGGGGGCCAATGACTGGGGCCAACGTCCTGACTTTC. Translating it yields CASSTRGPMTGANVLTF.

The gene calls are TRBV30 and TRBJ2-5; TRBD1 matches at 8 bases. With V trimmed by 1 base and J by 4 bases, 5 bases remained unmatched. Germline CDR1 is GTSNPN and CDR2 is SVGIG (reference sequence). This CDR3 has 14 residues. CDR3: CAWSDDRGGETQYF. CDR3 sequence (DNA): TGTGCCTGGAGTGACGACAGGGGTGGAGAGACCCAGTACTTC.

Only one count was recorded for this clone. This sequence joins TRBV28 and TRBJ2-7; 11 nucleotides agree with TRBD2. V was clipped by 11 bases and J by 2 bases; unmatched bases: 14. The germline V gene encodes CDR1 MDHEN and CDR2 SYDVKM. The CDR3 covers 16 residues. In DNA form, the CDR3 reads TGTGCCTGCCAGGGGGCCCTTAGCGGGAGGGCCTACGAGCAGTACTTC. It encodes CACQGALSGRAYEQYF.

The V call is TRBV28, the J call TRBJ1-2; D is ambiguous. V lost 2 bases to trimming and J lost 8 bases, with 9 bases between them. CDR1 is MDHEN, CDR2 SYDVKM, per germline. This CDR3 has 12 residues. The CDR3 region has the DNA TGTGCCAGCAGTTTAATGGCGGGGGGCTACACCTTC. As protein: CASSLMAGGYTF.

The gene calls are TRBV7-2 and TRBJ2-7, with 9 bases fitting TRBD2. CDR3 length: 15 residues. Germline CDR1 is SGHTA and CDR2 is FQGNSA. Trimming removed 6 bases from V and 3 bases from J; junction bases left unmatched: 9. The DNA of the CDR3 is TGTGCCAGCAGATCTCGACTAGCGGACCGCTACGAGCAGTACTTC. Its translation: CASRSRLADRYEQYF.

J is TRBJ2-3 and V is TRBV5-1, with D possibly matching TRBD1 (6 bases). With 3 bases removed from V and 4 bases from J, the gap between germline ends came to 12 bases. Germline CDR1 is SGHRS and CDR2 is YFSETQ. The CDR3 is 14 amino acids. CDR3 coding DNA: TGCGCCAGCAGCTCACCACAGGGCTCAGATACGCAGTATTTT. This sequence encodes CASSSPQGSDTQYF.